These 5 T cell receptor beta chains were sequenced from one sample in a study of cytomegalovirus exposure and HLA in healthy donors. The PCR contained 60 Vbeta and 13 Jbeta primers. Method: immunoSEQ multiplex PCR; TCRdb's copy keeps in-frame clones and lacks some. The table has 190,000 or so clones, approximately 80% seen once. Sequencing used PBMCs. Source of these receptors: a boy aged 2 to 10 in good health and CMV-seronegative.

The V call is TRBV9, the J call TRBJ2-3; D remains unclear. Per germline, CDR1 SGDLS and CDR2 YYNGEE. The V and J ends lost 5 bases and 4 bases respectively, with 14 bases between them. The CDR3 is 14 amino acids. The CDR3 region is CASSLSSQSDTQYF. For the CDR3, the DNA is TGTGCCAGCAGTCTTAGCAGCCAGTCAGATACGCAGTATTTT.

V usage is TRBV28 and J usage is TRBJ2-5, with 12 positions matching TRBD2. The ends lost 5 bases at V and 1 base at J; junction bases unmatched: 14. The CDR3 loop spans 19 amino acids. Germline CDR1 is MDHEN and CDR2 is SYDVKM. The CDR3 nucleotides are TGTGCCAGCAGTCCTAGGACTAGCGGGGTTTCGCGATCCCAAGAGACCCAGTACTTC. Translating gives CASSPRTSGVSRSQETQYF.

This clone was seen a handful of times. The chain is built from TRBV2 and TRBJ2-1; 7 bases are a match to TRBD2. This CDR3 has 13 amino acids. Germline loops: CDR1 SNHLY, CDR2 FYNNEI. The trim removed 2 bases at V and 9 bases at J, leaving 4 bases unmatched. This CDR3 reads CASSEYPGGEQFF. CDR3 in DNA: TGTGCCAGCAGTGAATACCCGGGGGGTGAGCAGTTCTTC.

This chain connects TRBV11-2 to TRBJ2-5; TRBD2 aligns across 13 bases. J gave up 1 base and V 5 bases, and 10 bases lay outside the gene matches. The CDR3 totals 18 residues. Germline V gives CDR1 SGHAT, CDR2 FQNNGV. The CDR3 DNA sequence: TGTGCCAGCAGCCCCCTTCGGACTAGCGGGGGTCCCCAAGAGACCCAGTACTTC. It codes for CASSPLRTSGGPQETQYF.

The table lists this clone with a few counts. The chain carries TRBV6-6 and TRBJ2-7; D perhaps matches TRBD1 (5 bases). The V end lost 2 bases, the J end lost 6 bases, and 5 bases lay between the germline ends. Germline CDR1 is MNHNY and CDR2 is SVGAGI (reference sequence). The CDR3 consists of 11 residues. The CDR3 sequence is CASSYRGEQYF. In DNA form, the CDR3 reads TGTGCCAGCAGTTACAGGGGCGAGCAGTACTTC.